This TCR beta chain is from a study of blood T cell repertoires in COVID-19 (dated by TCRdb to 2019 to 2021). Concerning the study at large: The collaborator samples originated in the United States, Italy and Spain and spanned the acute and convalescent phases of COVID-19. The samples were drawn from the first 160 participants of the ongoing ImmuneRACE study and from 950 to 1,500 subjects provided by 6 global collaborators. The prospective study material was composed of cDNA or gDNA derived from T cells, B-cell-depleted T cells, or PBMCs. Where available, HLA class I and class II types were obtained from metadata supplied by the sample provider rather than from assay-based typing. Deeply sampled blood TCRbeta repertoires from subjects exposed to, actively infected with, or recovered from COVID-19 were included in the dataset. Nearly every sample came with metadata listing a de-identified subject ID, COVID-19 status, age in years and sex. The repertoires were released in a freely available public database intended as a resource for research on the immune response to SARS-CoV-2. Overall results and qualifications from the work: How much clinical and demographic metadata was included differed by source and by participant, and the metadata was provided uncurated.

Note on this clone: Which antigen it targets is not known. There are no base qualities to consult, and no much larger clone falls within one base.

CDR1 and CDR2 are read off the germline V gene (reference sequence) as LNHNV and YYDKDF. The CDR3 runs 17 residues from the cysteine to the phenylalanine. Solely the CDR3 DNA is kept, with 51 bases framed from the first base. Trimmed from V: 2 bases; trimmed from J: 1 base; junction bases lacking a gene match: 6. TCRbeta CDR3 regions were amplified from genomic DNA using the immunoSEQ Assay, a bias-controlled multiplex PCR. The source study handled its data this way. The number of nucleated cells in each sample was estimated from the amplification of reference gene primers within the assay. Sequence reads were collapsed and filtered to measure the absolute abundance of every unique TCRbeta CDR3 rearrangement. Productive Simpson clonality was computed per sample as the square root of Simpson's diversity index over productive rearrangements. Here the immuneACCESS table is served through TCRdb, limited to in-frame sequences with V and J called. Missing clones are a known gap in these copies; in checked studies unresolved V genes cover under half, and the rest lacks a known reason. For V, J and clone size, that table is used; D and trimming come from the DNA. Counted in this sample were roughly 48,000 clones; around 88% of them appeared once. Approximately 5.2% of the sample comes from the top ten.

Each collaborating institution followed its own protocols to collect whole blood in K2EDTA tubes. For TCRbeta analysis, collaborators shipped samples in one of three forms: frozen whole blood, isolated PBMCs, or DNA extracted from either of those sample types. The clonotype comes from a human donor in a cohort sampled during active COVID-19. The chain joins TRBV15 to TRBJ2-3, and 10 junctional nucleotides match TRBD1. Specimen: peripheral blood. CDR3 sequence: CATSRPVGTGGTDTQYF. The nucleotide sequence reads TGTGCCACCAGCAGACCAGTCGGGACAGGGGGCACAGATACGCAGTATTTT.